This paragraph covers one TCR beta chain sequence. No antigen is known for it. Germline loops: CDR1 MGHDK, CDR2 SYGVNS. The V end was cut by 5 bases, the J end by 5 bases, with 24 bases between. The length of the CDR3 is 18 residues. Profiling of TCR beta VDJ combinations and CDR3 sequences used genomic DNA as template. TCRdb passed the reads through MiXCR, listing each CDR3 protein once. Here the sample spans approximately 170,000 distinct CDR3 sequences, just under 65% being singletons. The data derive from a study of CD8+CD57+ T cells in acquired aplastic anemia. Study information: The average for DNA from sorted CD4+ and CD8+ cells was about 2.9 ug. Approximately 11 million reads were obtained on average for healthy donor CD4+ cells. Whole-study findings and limits: Some 31 sequences, all CD8+ CDR3, were shared between patients and controls.

The rearrangement uses TRBV25-1 and TRBJ2-2, with D perhaps TRBD2 (7 bases). The sample taken for sequencing was sorted CD4+, CD8+, or CD8+CD57+ T cells (not recorded which) from PBMCs. This receptor was taken from a human donor in good health. The CDR3 DNA reads as TGTGCCAGCAGTTGGGGGGGCGGCGGGAGAGGGAGTACCGGGGAGCTGTTTTTT. Amino acids: CASSWGGGGRGSTGELFF.